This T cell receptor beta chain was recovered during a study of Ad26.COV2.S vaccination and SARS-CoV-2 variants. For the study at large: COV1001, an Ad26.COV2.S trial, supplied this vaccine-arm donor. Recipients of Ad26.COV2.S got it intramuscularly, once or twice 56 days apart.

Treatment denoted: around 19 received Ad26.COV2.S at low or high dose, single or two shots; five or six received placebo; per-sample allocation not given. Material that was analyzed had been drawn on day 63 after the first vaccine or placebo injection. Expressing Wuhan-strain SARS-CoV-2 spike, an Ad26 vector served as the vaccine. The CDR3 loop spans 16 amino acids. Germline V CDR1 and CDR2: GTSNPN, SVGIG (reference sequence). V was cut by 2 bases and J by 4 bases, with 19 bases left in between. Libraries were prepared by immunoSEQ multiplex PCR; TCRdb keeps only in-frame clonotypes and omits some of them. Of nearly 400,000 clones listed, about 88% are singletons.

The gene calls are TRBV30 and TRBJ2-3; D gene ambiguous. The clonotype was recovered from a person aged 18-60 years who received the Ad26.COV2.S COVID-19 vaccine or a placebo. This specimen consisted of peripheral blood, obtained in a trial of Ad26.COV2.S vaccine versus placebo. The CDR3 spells CAWSPDWGKVSDTQYF. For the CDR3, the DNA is TGTGCCTGGAGTCCCGATTGGGGAAAGGTGTCAGATACGCAGTATTTT.